One T cell receptor (beta chain) is described in this entry. Its antigen is not yet known. No quality values exist for individual bases; no much larger clone is one base distant. This specimen belongs to a study of blood T cell repertoires in COVID-19 (TCRdb year 2020). About the study as a whole: ImmuneRACE Cohort 3 recovered participants were defined by two consecutive negative NP/OP PCR tests, healthcare professional clearance, or symptom resolution. Collaborator samples came from the United States, Italy and Spain and covered acute and convalescent phases of COVID-19. The material from the prospective study consisted of cDNA or gDNA derived from T cells, B-cell-depleted T cells, or PBMCs. Deeply sampled blood TCRbeta repertoires from subjects exposed to, actively infected with, or recovered from COVID-19 were included in the dataset. The repertoires were released in a freely available public database intended as a resource for research on the immune response to SARS-CoV-2. Samples came from the ongoing ImmuneRACE study (first 160 participants) plus 1,254 subjects from 6 global collaborators. Sample metadata almost always included a de-identified subject ID, COVID-19 status, age in years and sex. Where HLA class I and class II types were available, the types were taken from metadata supplied by the sample provider, not from assay-based typing.

Participants in the prospective study were enrolled through a virtual design, were aged roughly 18 to 90 years, and lived in approximately 24 United States geographic areas. To assign participants to cohorts, the prospective study relied on clinical history that participants themselves reported in a screening survey and a study questionnaire. Each participant in the prospective study had whole blood, serum and a nasopharyngeal or oropharyngeal swab collected by mobile phlebotomists. Over a 2-month period, participants in the prospective study had the option of providing additional blood draws and questionnaires. Prospective study blood samples were shipped either frozen or at room temperature before DNA extraction. The research as a whole found: Clinical and demographic metadata were provided uncurated, with the amount varying by source and participant.

The immunoSEQ Assay, a bias-controlled multiplex PCR, was used to amplify TCRbeta CDR3 regions from genomic DNA. The published analysis was carried out like this. The number of nucleated cells in each sample was estimated from the amplification of reference gene primers within the assay. To quantify the absolute abundance of each unique TCRbeta CDR3 rearrangement, sequence reads were collapsed and filtered. For each sample, productive Simpson clonality was calculated as the square root of Simpson's diversity index across productive rearrangements. Sourced from immuneACCESS, this table was stored by TCRdb with only in-frame sequences that have V and J called. A share of the clones is absent; for the studies checked, an unresolved V gene accounts for under half, and the remainder has no known explanation. V, J and clone size are those of that table, while D and trimming were read from the DNA. Present in this sample are 150,000 to 200,000 clones, 70% to 90% of which were seen just once. Of the sample, under 30% falls within the top ten clones.

V and J lose 1 base and 7 bases, and a span of 16 bases separates them. The germline V gene sets CDR1 to SGHAT and CDR2 to FQNNGV. The CDR3 starts with the cysteine, ends with the phenylalanine, and has 15 residues. Only CDR3 DNA remains: 45 bases, in frame from the first base. The sample was PBMCs or T cells enriched from blood (not recorded which). The clonotype was recovered from a woman aged 40 to 49 in a cohort exposed to, infected with or recovered from COVID-19 (not recorded which). The chain employs TRBV11-2 and TRBJ2-5; the D region possibly corresponds to TRBD2 (6 bases align). The sequenced DNA: TGTGCCAGCAGCTTAGTTGCGGGGCGGGCGTGGACCCAGTACTTC. Translated, it gives CASSLVAGRAWTQYF.